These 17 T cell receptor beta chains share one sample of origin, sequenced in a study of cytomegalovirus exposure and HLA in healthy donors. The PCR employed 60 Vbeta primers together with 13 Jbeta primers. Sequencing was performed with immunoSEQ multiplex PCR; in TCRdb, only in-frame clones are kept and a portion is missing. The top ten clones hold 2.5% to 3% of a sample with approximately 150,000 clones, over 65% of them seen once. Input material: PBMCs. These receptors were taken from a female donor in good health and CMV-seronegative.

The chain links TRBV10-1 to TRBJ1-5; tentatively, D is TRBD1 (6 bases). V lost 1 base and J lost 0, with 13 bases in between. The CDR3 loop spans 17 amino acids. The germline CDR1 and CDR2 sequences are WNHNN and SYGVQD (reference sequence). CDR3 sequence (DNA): TGCGCCAGCAGTGAGTACGTAAGGGGGTATAGCAATCAGCCCCAGCATTTT. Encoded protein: CASSEYVRGYSNQPQHF.

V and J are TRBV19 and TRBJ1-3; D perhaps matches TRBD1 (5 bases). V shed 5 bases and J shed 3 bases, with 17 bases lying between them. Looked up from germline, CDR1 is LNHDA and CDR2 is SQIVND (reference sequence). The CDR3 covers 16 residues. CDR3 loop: CASSGRRELDGNTIYF. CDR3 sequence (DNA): TGTGCCAGTAGTGGACGCAGGGAACTCGATGGAAACACCATATATTTT.

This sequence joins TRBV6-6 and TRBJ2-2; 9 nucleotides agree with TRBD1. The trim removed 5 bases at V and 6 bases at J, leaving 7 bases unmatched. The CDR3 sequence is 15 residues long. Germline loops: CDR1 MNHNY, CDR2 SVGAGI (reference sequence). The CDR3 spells CASSDWTGVSGELFF. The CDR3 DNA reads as TGTGCCAGCAGTGACTGGACAGGGGTGTCCGGGGAGCTGTTTTTT.

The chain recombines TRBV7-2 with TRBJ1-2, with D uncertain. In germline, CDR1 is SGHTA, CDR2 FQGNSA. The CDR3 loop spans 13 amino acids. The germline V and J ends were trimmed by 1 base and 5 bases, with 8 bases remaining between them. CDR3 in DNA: TGTGCCAGCAGCTTAGAGCACGGGTATGGCTACACCTTC. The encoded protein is CASSLEHGYGYTF.

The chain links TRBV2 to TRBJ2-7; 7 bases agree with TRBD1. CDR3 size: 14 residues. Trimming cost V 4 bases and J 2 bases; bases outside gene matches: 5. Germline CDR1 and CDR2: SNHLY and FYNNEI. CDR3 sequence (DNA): TGTGCCAGCAGTGCTCGACAGGGCGCCTACGAGCAGTACTTC. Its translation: CASSARQGAYEQYF.

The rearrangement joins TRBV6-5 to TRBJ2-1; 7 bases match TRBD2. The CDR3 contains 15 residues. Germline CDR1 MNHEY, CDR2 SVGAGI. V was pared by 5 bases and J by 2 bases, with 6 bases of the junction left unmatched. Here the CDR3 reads CASSQYGTTYNEQFF. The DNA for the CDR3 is TGTGCCAGCAGTCAATACGGGACTACCTACAATGAGCAGTTCTTC.

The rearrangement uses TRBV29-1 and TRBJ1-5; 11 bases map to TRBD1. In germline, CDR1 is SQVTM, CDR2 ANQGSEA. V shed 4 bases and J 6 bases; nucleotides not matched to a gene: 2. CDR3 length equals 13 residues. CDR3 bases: TGCAGCGTTGGTGGGACAGGGGGTCAGCCCCAGCATTTT. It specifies CSVGGTGGQPQHF.

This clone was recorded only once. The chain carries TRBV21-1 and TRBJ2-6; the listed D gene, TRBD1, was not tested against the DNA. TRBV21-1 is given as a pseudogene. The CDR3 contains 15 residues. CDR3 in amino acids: CASSRTGSGANVLTF. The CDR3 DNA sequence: TGTGCCAGCAGCAGAACAGGGTCTGGGGCCAACGTCCTGACTTTC.

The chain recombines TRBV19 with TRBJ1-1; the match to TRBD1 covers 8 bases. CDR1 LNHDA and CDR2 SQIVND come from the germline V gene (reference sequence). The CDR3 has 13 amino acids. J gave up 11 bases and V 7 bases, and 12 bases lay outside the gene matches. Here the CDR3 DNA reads TGTGCCAGTACTTTAAGGACAGGGAGATTGGCTTTCTTT. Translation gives CASTLRTGRLAFF.

The CDR3 here is CVHGAGTGKRTYEQYF. The CDR3 coding sequence is TGCGTCCATGGAGCCGGGACAGGGAAAAGGACCTACGAGCAGTACTTC. V and J are TRBV23-1 and TRBJ2-7; TRBD1 matches at 9 bases. TRBV23-1 counts as an open reading frame of uncertain function. CDR3 length: 16 amino acids.

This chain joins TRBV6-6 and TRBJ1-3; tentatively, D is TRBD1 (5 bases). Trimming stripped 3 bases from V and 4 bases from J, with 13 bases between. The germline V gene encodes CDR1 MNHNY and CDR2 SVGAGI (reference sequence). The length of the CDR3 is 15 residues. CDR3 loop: CASSYMGRQGNTIYF. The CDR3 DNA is TGTGCCAGCAGTTATATGGGGCGTCAAGGAAACACCATATATTTT.

CDR3 DNA sequence: TGTGCCTGGTTTTCGGGCTCTGGGGCCAACGTCCTGACTTTC. Translating gives CAWFSGSGANVLTF. The chain carries TRBV30 and TRBJ2-6; no clear D. With 5 bases removed from V and 0 bases from J, the gap between germline ends came to 8 bases. There are 14 residues in the CDR3. The germline V gene has CDR1 GTSNPN and CDR2 SVGIG (reference sequence).

The CDR3 sequence is CSVSAGVSPYNEQFF. CDR3 coding DNA: TGCAGCGTGTCAGCGGGAGTGAGTCCGTACAATGAGCAGTTCTTC. V and J are TRBV29-1 and TRBJ2-1; 8 nucleotides match TRBD2. This CDR3 region has 15 residues. With V trimmed by 6 bases and J by 4 bases, 11 bases remained unmatched. Per germline, CDR1 SQVTM and CDR2 ANQGSEA.

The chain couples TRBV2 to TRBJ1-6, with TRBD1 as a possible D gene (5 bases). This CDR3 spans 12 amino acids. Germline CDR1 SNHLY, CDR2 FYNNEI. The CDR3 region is CASGEGVSPLHF. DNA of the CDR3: TGTGCTTCGGGAGAAGGGGTCTCACCCCTCCACTTT. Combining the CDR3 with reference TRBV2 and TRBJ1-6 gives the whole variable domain EPEVTQTPSHQVTQMGQEVILRCVPISNHLYFYWYRQILGQKVEFLVSFYNNEISEKSEIFDDQFSVERPDGSNFTLKIRSTKLEDSAMYFCASGEGVSPLHFGNGTRLTVT.

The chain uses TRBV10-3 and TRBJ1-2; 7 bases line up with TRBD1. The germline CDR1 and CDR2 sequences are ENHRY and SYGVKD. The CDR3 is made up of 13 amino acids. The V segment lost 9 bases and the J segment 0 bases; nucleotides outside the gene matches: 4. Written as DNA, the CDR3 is TGTGCCATGAGGGACAGCCCTAACTATGGCTACACCTTC. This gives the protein CAMRDSPNYGYTF.

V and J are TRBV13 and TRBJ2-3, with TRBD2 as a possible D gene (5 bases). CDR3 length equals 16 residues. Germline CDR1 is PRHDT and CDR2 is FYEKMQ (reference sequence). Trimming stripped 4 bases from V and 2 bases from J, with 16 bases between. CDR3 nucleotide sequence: TGTGCCAGCAGCTCTCGGCTCGGACTCATCACAGATACGCAGTATTTT. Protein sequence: CASSSRLGLITDTQYF.

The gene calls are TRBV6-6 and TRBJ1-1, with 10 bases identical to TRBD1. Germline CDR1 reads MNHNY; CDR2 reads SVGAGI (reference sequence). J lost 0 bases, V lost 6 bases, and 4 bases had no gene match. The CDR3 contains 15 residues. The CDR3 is CASRGDRGLNTEAFF. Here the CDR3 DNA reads TGTGCCAGCAGGGGGGACAGGGGCTTGAACACTGAAGCTTTCTTT.